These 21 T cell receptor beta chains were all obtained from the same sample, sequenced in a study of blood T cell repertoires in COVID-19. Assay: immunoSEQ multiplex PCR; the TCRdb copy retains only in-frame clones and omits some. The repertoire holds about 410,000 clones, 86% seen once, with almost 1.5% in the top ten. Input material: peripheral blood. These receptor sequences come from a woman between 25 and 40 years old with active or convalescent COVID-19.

The CDR3 sequence is CASSPGYNTEAFF. DNA of the CDR3: TGTGCCAGTAGCCCGGGGTACAACACTGAAGCTTTCTTT. The chain couples TRBV19 to TRBJ1-1, with D unclear. Germline values: CDR1 LNHDA, CDR2 SQIVND (reference sequence). The CDR3 spans 13 residues. V lost 6 bases and J lost 2, with 10 bases in between.

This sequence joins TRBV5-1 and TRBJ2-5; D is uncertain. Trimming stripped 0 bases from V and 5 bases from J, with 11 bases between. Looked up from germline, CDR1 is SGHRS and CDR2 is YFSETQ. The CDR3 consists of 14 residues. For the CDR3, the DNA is TGCGCCAGCAGCTTGGGTCAGAGCGAGGAGACCCAGTACTTC. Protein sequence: CASSLGQSEETQYF.

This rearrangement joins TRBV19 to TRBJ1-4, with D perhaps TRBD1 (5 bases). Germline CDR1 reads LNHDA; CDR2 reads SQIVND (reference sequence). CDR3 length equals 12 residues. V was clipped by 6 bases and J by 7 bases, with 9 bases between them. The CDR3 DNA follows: TGTGCCAGTAGCCTCCAGGGTGAAAAACTGTTTTTT. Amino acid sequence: CASSLQGEKLFF. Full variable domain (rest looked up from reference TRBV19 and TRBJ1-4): DGGITQSPKYLFRKEGQNVTLSCEQNLNHDAMYWYRQDPGQGLRLIYYSQIVNDFQKGDIAEGYSVSREKKESFPLTVTSAQKNPTAFYLCASSLQGEKLFFGSGTQLSVL.

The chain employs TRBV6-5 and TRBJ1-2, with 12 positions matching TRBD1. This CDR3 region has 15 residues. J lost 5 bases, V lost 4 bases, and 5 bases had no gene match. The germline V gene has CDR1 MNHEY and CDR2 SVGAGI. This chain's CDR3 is CASSSLGQGAYGYTF. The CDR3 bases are TGTGCCAGCAGTTCCCTGGGACAGGGGGCTTATGGCTACACCTTC.

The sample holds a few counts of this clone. CDR3 in amino acids: CASSLGQMNTEAFF. CDR3 coding DNA: TGTGCCAGCAGCCTCGGACAGATGAACACTGAAGCTTTCTTT. This chain links TRBV3-1 (or the pseudogene TRBV3-2) with TRBJ1-1; weak D call: TRBD1 (6 bases). The V gene's germline CDR1 is LGHDT and CDR2 YNNKEL (reference sequence). Trimming removed 4 bases from V and 0 bases from J, with 9 bases in between. This CDR3 has 14 residues.

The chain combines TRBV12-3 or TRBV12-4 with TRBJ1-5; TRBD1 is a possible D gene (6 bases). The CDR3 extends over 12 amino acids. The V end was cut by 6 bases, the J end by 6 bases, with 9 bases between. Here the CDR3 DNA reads TGTGCCAGCAGGTCAGGGGTTCAGCCCCAGCATTTT. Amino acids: CASRSGVQPQHF.

The CDR3 bases are TGTGCCAGCAGCCAGGGGGGCTATGGCTACACCTTC. Its protein product is CASSQGGYGYTF. This rearrangement joins TRBV2 to TRBJ1-2; TRBD1 matches 7 bases. The trim removed 6 bases at V and 4 bases at J, leaving 2 bases unmatched. Per the germline V gene, CDR1 is SNHLY and CDR2 is FYNNEI. The CDR3 length is 12 residues.

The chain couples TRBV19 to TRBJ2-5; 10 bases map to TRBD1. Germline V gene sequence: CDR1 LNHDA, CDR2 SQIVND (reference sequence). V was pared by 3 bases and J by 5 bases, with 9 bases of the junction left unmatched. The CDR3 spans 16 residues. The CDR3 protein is CASSMGDRGLFETQYF. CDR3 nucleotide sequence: TGTGCCAGTAGTATGGGAGACAGGGGGCTGTTTGAGACCCAGTACTTC.

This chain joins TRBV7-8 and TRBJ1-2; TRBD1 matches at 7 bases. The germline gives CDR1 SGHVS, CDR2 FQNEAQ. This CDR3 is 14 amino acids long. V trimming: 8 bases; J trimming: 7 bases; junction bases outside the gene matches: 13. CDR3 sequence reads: CASLEAGGLSGYTF. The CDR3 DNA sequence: TGTGCCAGCCTGGAGGCAGGGGGTTTGAGTGGCTACACCTTC. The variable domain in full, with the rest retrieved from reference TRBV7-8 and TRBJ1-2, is GAGVSQSPRYKVAKRGQDVALRCDPISGHVSLFWYQQALGQGPEFLTYFQNEAQLDKSGLPSDRFFAERPEGSVSTLKIQRTQQEDSAVYLCASLEAGGLSGYTFGSGTRLTVV.

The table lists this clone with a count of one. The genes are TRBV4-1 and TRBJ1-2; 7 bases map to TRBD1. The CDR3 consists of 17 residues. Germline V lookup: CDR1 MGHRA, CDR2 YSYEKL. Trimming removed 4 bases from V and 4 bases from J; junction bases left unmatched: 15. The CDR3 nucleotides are TGCGCCAGCAGCCCCTTTCCGCGTGACAGGGACCTCTATGGCTACACCTTC. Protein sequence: CASSPFPRDRDLYGYTF.

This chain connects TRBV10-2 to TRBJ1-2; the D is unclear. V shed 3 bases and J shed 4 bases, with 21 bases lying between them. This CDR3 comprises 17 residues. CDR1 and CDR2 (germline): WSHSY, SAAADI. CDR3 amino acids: CASSDTPGGERGYGYTF. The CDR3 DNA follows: TGCGCCAGCAGTGATACTCCGGGAGGAGAACGAGGCTATGGCTACACCTTC.

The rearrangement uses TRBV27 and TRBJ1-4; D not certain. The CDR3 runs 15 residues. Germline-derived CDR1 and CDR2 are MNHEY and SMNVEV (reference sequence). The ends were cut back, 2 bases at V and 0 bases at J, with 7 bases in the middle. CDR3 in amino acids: CASSLTPATNEKLFF. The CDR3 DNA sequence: TGTGCCAGCAGTTTAACGCCAGCAACTAATGAAAAACTGTTTTTT.

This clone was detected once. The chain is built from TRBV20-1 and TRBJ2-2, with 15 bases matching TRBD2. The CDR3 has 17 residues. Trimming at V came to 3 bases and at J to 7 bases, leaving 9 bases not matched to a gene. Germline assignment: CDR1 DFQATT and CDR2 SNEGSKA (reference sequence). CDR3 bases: TGCAGTGCTAGTCCAGGACTAGCGGGAGGGCCAGGCGGGGAGCTGTTTTTT. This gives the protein CSASPGLAGGPGGELFF.

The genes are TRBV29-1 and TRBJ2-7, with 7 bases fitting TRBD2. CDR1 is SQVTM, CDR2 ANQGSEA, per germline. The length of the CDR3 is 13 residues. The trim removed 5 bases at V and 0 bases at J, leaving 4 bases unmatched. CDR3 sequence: CSVQASGSYEQYF. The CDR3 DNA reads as TGCAGCGTTCAGGCTAGCGGCTCCTACGAGCAGTACTTC.

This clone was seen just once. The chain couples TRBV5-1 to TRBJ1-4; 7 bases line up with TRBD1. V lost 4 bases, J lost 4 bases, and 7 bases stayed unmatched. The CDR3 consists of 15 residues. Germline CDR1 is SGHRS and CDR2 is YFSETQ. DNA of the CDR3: TGCGCCAGCAGCCCAAGACAGGGTATTAATGAAAAACTGTTTTTT. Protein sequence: CASSPRQGINEKLFF.

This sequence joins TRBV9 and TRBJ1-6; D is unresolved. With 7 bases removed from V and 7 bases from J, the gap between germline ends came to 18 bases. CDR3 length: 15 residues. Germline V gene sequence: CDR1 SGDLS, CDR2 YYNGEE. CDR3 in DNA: TGTGCCAGCCGGGAGGGCCGGCTGGGGAATTCACCCCTCCACTTT. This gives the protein CASREGRLGNSPLHF. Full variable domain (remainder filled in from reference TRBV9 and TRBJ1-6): DSGVTQTPKHLITATGQRVTLRCSPRSGDLSVYWYQQSLDQGLQFLIQYYNGEERAKGNILERFSAQQFPDLHSELNLSSLELGDSALYFCASREGRLGNSPLHFGNGTRLTVT.

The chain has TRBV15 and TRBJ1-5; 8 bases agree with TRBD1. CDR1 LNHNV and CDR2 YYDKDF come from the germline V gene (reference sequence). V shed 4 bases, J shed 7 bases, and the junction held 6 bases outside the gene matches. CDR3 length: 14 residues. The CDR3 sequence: CATSKDRGRQPQHF. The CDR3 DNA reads TGTGCCACCAGCAAAGACAGGGGAAGGCAGCCCCAGCATTTT. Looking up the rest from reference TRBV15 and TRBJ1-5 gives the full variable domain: DAMVIQNPRYQVTQFGKPVTLSCSQTLNHNVMYWYQQKSSQAPKLLFHYYDKDFNNEADTPDNFQSRRPNTSFCFLDIRSPGLGDTAMYLCATSKDRGRQPQHFGDGTRLSIL.

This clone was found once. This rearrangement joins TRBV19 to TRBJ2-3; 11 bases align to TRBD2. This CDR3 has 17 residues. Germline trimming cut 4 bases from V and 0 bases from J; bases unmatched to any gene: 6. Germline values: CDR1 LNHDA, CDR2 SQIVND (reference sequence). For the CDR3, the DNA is TGTGCCAGTAGTACCCTGACTAGCGGGGCTAGCACAGATACGCAGTATTTT. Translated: CASSTLTSGASTDTQYF. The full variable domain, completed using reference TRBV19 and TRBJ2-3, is DGGITQSPKYLFRKEGQNVTLSCEQNLNHDAMYWYRQDPGQGLRLIYYSQIVNDFQKGDIAEGYSVSREKKESFPLTVTSAQKNPTAFYLCASSTLTSGASTDTQYFGPGTRLTVL.

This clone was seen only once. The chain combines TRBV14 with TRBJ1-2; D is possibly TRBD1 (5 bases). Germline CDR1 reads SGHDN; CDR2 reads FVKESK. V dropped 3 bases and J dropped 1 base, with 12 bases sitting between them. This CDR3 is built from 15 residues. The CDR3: CASSHWATDNYGYTF. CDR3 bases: TGTGCCAGCAGCCACTGGGCGACAGATAACTATGGCTACACCTTC.

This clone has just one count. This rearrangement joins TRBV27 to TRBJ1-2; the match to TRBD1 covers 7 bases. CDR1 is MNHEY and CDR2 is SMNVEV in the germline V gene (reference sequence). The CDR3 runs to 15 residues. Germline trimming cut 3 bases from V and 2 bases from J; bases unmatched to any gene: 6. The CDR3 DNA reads TGTGCCAGCAGTTTGTCTCTGGGACAGAACTATGGCTACACCTTC. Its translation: CASSLSLGQNYGYTF.

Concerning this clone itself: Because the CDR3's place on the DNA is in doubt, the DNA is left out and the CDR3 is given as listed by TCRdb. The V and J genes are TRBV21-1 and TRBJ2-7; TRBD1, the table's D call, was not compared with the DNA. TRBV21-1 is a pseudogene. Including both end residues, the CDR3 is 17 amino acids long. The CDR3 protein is CASSKVGTGALNYEQYF.